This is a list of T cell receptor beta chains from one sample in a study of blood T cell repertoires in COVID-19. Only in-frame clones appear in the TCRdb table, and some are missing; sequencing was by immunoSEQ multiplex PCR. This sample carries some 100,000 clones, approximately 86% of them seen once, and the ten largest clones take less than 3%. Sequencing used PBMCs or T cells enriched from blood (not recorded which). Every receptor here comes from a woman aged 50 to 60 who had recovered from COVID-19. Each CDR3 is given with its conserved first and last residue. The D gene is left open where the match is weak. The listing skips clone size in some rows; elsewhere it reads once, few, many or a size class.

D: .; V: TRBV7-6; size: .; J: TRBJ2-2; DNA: TGTGCCAGCAGCCCTCGGATAGAAACTAGCCGCACCGGGGAGCTGTTTTTT; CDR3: CASSPRIETSRTGELFF
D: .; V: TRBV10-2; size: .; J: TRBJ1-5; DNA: TGCGCCAGCAGTGATCACGGGAGTAGCAATCAGCCCCAGCATTTT; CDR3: CASSDHGSSNQPQHF
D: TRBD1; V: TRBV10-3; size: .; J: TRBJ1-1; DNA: TGTGCCATCAGCGGGACAGGTTTGAACACTGAAGCTTTCTTT; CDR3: CAISGTGLNTEAFF
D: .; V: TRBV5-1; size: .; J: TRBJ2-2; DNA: TGCGCCAGCAGCTTGTACAGGTCGAACACCGGGGAGCTGTTTTTT; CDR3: CASSLYRSNTGELFF
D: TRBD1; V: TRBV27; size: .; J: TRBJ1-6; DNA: TGTGCCAGCAGTGCACAGGGGGCGTATTCACCCCTCCACTTT; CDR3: CASSAQGAYSPLHF
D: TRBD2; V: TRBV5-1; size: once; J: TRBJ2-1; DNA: TGCGCCAGCAGCTTGGGCCAGCGGGAGGGCAATGAGCAGTTCTTC; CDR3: CASSLGQREGNEQFF
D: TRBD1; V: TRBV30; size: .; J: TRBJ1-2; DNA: TGTGCCTGGAGTGATCCAGGGGGCTCTGGCTACACCTTC; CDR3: CAWSDPGGSGYTF
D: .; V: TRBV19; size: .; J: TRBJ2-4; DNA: TGTGCCAGTACTATGGTGGCAGCCAAAAACATTCAGTACTTC; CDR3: CASTMVAAKNIQYF
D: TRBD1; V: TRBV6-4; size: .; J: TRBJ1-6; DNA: TGTGCCAGCAGGGACAGGGGGCAAAGTAATTCACCCCTCCACTTT; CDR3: CASRDRGQSNSPLHF
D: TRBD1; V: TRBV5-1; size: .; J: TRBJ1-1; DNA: TGCGCCAGCAGCGTAGAGCAGGGGGCGACTTTCTTT; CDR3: CASSVEQGATFF
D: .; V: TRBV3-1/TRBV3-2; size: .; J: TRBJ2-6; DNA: TGTGCCAGCACCCAATCAGGGGCTGGGGCCAACGTCCTGACTTTC; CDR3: CASTQSGAGANVLTF
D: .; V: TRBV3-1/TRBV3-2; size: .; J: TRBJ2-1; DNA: TGTGCCAGCAGCCAAAGGGGGAATGAGCAGTTCTTC; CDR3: CASSQRGNEQFF
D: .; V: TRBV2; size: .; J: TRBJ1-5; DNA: TGTGCCAGCAGTGCTAGACGGGACAATCAGCCCCAGCATTTT; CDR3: CASSARRDNQPQHF
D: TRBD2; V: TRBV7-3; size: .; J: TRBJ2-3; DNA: TGTGCCAGCAGTCTCGGGACTAGACGTAGCACAGATACGCAGTATTTT; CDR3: CASSLGTRRSTDTQYF
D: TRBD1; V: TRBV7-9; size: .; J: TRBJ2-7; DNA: TGTGCCAGCAGCATTGGGGGGACAGGGCGGGACGAGCAGTACTTC; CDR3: CASSIGGTGRDEQYF
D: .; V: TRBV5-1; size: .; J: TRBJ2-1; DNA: TGCGCCAGCAGCTACTACAGGGGAGGTGACAATGAGCAGTTCTTC; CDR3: CASSYYRGGDNEQFF
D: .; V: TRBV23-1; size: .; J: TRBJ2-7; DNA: TGCGCCAGCCCCCTGGAGGGATTCTACGAGCAGTACTTC; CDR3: CASPLEGFYEQYF
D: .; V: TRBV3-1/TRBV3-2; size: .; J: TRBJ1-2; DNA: TGTGCCAGCAGCCAAGAGGGCTTTAAAGGGAGCTATACGAGCTACACCTTC; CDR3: CASSQEGFKGSYTSYTF
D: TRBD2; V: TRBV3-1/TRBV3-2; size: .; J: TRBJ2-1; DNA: TGTGCCAGCAGCCAACGGGCGGGAGGGTACAATGAGCAGTTCTTC; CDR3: CASSQRAGGYNEQFF
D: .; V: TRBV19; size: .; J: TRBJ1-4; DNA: TGTGCCAGTAGTACATACAGCGAAAAACTGTTTTTT; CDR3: CASSTYSEKLFF
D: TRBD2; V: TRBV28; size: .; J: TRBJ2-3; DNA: TGTGCCAGCAGTCCAGAGGGACTAGCGGGGACAGATACGCAGTATTTT; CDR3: CASSPEGLAGTDTQYF
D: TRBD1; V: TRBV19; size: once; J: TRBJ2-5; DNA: TGTGCCAGTAGTATGGGGACAGTTCCAATTGAGACCCAGTACTTC; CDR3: CASSMGTVPIETQYF